These T cell receptor beta chains were read from a single sample in a study of T cell changes during pregnancy in multiple sclerosis. The data were produced by immunoSEQ multiplex PCR, yet TCRdb's version contains in-frame clones alone and is incomplete. The sample yields about 64,000 clones, 96% seen once. The input for sequencing was CD8+ T cells from peripheral blood mononuclear cells, taken after pregnancy. These receptor sequences come from a female donor with multiple sclerosis, enrolled in a pregnancy study. CDR3s include the opening cysteine and the closing phenylalanine or tryptophan. Each record gives: CDR3 protein, J gene, V gene.

CDR3 protein: CASSPSSGNRPRAYNEQFF; J gene: TRBJ2-1; V gene: TRBV7-9
CDR3 protein: CASSIGGGPYEQYF; J gene: TRBJ2-7; V gene: TRBV19
CDR3 protein: CASSFPPGNEKLFF; J gene: TRBJ1-4; V gene: TRBV28
CDR3 protein: CASRRSTDTQYF; J gene: TRBJ2-3; V gene: TRBV6-6
CDR3 protein: CASSHRDSSYNEQFF; J gene: TRBJ2-1; V gene: TRBV7-6
CDR3 protein: CASSSQGQETQYF; J gene: TRBJ2-5; V gene: TRBV27
CDR3 protein: CASSLVGGRDYNEQFF; J gene: TRBJ2-1; V gene: TRBV7-2
CDR3 protein: CSGRGRGKNEQFF; J gene: TRBJ2-1; V gene: TRBV29-1
CDR3 protein: CASSGVDTEYEQYF; J gene: TRBJ2-7; V gene: TRBV9
CDR3 protein: CASSPQGFDQPQHF; J gene: TRBJ1-5; V gene: TRBV6-6
CDR3 protein: CASSVVERGYNEQFF; J gene: TRBJ2-1; V gene: TRBV9
CDR3 protein: CASSSRLANEQFF; J gene: TRBJ2-1; V gene: TRBV7-8
CDR3 protein: CASSSAYQETQYF; J gene: TRBJ2-5; V gene: TRBV7-3
CDR3 protein: CASSPGVSYEQYF; J gene: TRBJ2-7; V gene: TRBV6-5
CDR3 protein: CASSYSGAQYF; J gene: TRBJ2-5; V gene: TRBV6-6
CDR3 protein: CASSVLQGAHQDTQYF; J gene: TRBJ2-3; V gene: TRBV9
CDR3 protein: CASSWGGVTSGSFPYNEQFF; J gene: TRBJ2-1; V gene: TRBV13
CDR3 protein: CASSQVHSYEQYF; J gene: TRBJ2-7; V gene: TRBV4-1
CDR3 protein: CASSLTGATEAFF; J gene: TRBJ1-1; V gene: TRBV27
CDR3 protein: CASSPYLPQETQYF; J gene: TRBJ2-5; V gene: TRBV27
CDR3 protein: CASRPTGGGNTIYF; J gene: TRBJ1-3; V gene: TRBV28
CDR3 protein: CASSVGGAGANVLTF; J gene: TRBJ2-6; V gene: TRBV9
CDR3 protein: CASLREGTGELFF; J gene: TRBJ2-2; V gene: TRBV2
CDR3 protein: CASSDRDRDYEQYF; J gene: TRBJ2-7; V gene: TRBV13
CDR3 protein: CASGTLLSSYNEQFF; J gene: TRBJ2-1; V gene: TRBV27
CDR3 protein: CASSLQTSGSYEQYF; J gene: TRBJ2-7; V gene: TRBV27
CDR3 protein: CASSDREPLYGYTF; J gene: TRBJ1-2; V gene: TRBV6-1
CDR3 protein: CASSRRDSQETQYF; J gene: TRBJ2-5; V gene: TRBV18
CDR3 protein: CASILASSGKFSYNEQFF; J gene: TRBJ2-1; V gene: TRBV25-1